This TCR beta chain is drawn from a study of cytotoxic CD8 clonotypes in ibrutinib-treated CLL. Trimming shortened V by 7 bases and J by 3 bases, and 9 bases separated the two germline ends. CDR3 length equals 12 residues. CDR1 is MDHEN, CDR2 SYDVKM, per germline. Using immunoSEQ multiplex PCR, the repertoire was profiled, and TCRdb retains in-frame clones only, with some absent. The profile shows 150,000 or so clones, about 75% of them singletons. This clone is categorized as medium-sized. The chain is built from TRBV28 and TRBJ1-2; D uncertain. The sequenced sample was PBMCs, obtained after 24 months of ibrutinib treatment. This TCR came from a human donor with chronic lymphocytic leukemia. CDR3 in DNA: TGTGCCAGCACAGGCGGTTACTATGGCTACACCTTC. This translates into CASTGGYYGYTF.